This note documents a single T cell receptor (beta chain) sequence. Its antigen is still unknown. The source of the sample is a study of T cell responses to AZD1222 COVID-19 vaccine. Study-level results: Clonal diversity may have been underestimated in mostly white British donors. Spike-specific TCR repertoires showed rising breadth and depth after two AZD1222 doses.

Germline V gene lookup returns CDR1 MNHEY and CDR2 SMNVEV (reference sequence). The V gene lost 6 bases and the J gene lost 15 bases, with 24 bases spanning the gap. The length of the CDR3 is 14 residues. Method: immunoSEQ multiplex PCR; TCRdb's copy keeps in-frame clones and lacks some. The sample includes around 150,000 clones, roughly 92% of them seen just once. This chain links TRBV27 with TRBJ2-1; maybe TRBD2 (6 bases). Source: peripheral blood, taken on day 0 of AZD1222 vaccination. The clonotype comes from an adult in good health. This chain's CDR3 is CASRSLLEGGSLFF. CDR3 nucleotides: TGTGCCAGCAGGTCCCTGTTGGAAGGAGGGAGTCTGTTCTTC.